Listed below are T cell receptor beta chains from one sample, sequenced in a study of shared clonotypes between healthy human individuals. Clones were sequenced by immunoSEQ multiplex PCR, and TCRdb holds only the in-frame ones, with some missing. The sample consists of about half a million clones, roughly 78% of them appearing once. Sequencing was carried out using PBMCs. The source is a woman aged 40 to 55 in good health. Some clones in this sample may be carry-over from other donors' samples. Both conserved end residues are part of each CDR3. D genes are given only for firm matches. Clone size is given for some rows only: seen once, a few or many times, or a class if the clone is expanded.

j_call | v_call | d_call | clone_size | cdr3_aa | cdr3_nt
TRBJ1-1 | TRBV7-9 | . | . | CASSTYSKGNTEAFF | TGTGCCAGCAGCACCTACTCCAAAGGGAACACTGAAGCTTTCTTT
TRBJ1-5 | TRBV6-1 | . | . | CASSEARGLGQPQHF | TGTGCCAGCAGTGAAGCGCGGGGCCTTGGTCAGCCCCAGCATTTT
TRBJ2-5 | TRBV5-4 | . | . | CASSLASGGETQYF | TGTGCCAGCAGCCTGGCATCCGGGGGAGAGACCCAGTACTTC
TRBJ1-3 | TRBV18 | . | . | CASSPLKSSGNTIYF | TGTGCCAGCTCACCGCTGAAGAGCTCTGGAAACACCATATATTTT
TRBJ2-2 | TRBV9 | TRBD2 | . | CASSPLAGGNTGELFF | TGTGCCAGCAGCCCCTTAGCGGGAGGGAACACCGGGGAGCTGTTTTTT
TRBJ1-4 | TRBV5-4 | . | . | CASSLGGADEKLFF | TGTGCCAGCAGCTTGGGGGGAGCTGATGAAAAACTGTTTTTT
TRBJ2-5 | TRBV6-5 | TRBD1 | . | CASSWQGAFETQYF | TGTGCCAGCAGTTGGCAGGGGGCGTTTGAGACCCAGTACTTC
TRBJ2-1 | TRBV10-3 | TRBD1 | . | CAISVGQGNEQFF | TGTGCCATCAGTGTTGGACAGGGGAATGAGCAGTTCTTC
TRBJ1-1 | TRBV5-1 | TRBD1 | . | CASSHRTGGVNTEAFF | TGCGCCAGCAGCCATAGGACAGGGGGAGTGAACACTGAAGCTTTCTTT
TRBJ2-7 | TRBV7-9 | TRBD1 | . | CASSLGTGVNSYEQYF | TGTGCCAGCAGCTTAGGGACAGGGGTTAACTCCTACGAGCAGTACTTC
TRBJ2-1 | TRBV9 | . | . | CASSAAGTNNEQFF | TGTGCCAGCAGCGCGGCCGGGACAAACAATGAGCAGTTCTTC
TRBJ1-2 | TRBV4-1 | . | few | CASSQDITAFYGYTF | TGCGCCAGCAGCCAAGACATTACAGCATTCTATGGCTACACCTTC
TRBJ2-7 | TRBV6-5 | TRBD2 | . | CASRKLAGTNYEQYF | TGTGCCAGCAGAAAACTAGCGGGAACTAACTACGAGCAGTACTTC
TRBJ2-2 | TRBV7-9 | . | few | CASSLGGNTGELFF | TGTGCCAGCAGCTTGGGCGGGAACACCGGGGAGCTGTTTTTT
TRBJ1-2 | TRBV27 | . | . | CASSLYSVGSTPFYGYTF | TGTGCCAGCAGTTTATATTCGGTCGGTTCCACACCATTCTATGGCTACACCTTC
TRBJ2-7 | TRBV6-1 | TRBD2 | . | CASSDIGAGGPYEQYF | TGTGCCAGCAGTGATATTGGAGCGGGAGGGCCCTACGAGCAGTACTTC
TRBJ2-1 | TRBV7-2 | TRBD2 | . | CASSPRLAGGHEQFF | TGTGCCAGCAGCCCTCGACTAGCGGGAGGGCATGAGCAGTTCTTC
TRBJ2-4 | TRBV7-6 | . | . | CASTTTPAVAKNIQYF | TGTGCCAGCACCACCACGCCCGCTGTAGCCAAAAACATTCAGTACTTC
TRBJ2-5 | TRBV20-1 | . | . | CSASTETQYF | TGCAGTGCTAGCACAGAGACCCAGTACTTC
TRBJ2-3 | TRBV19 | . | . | CASTDRGSDTDTQYF | TGTGCCAGTACCGACCGGGGGAGTGATACAGATACGCAGTATTTT
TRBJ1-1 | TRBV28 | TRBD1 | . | CASSLVRGHTEAFF | TGTGCCAGCAGTTTAGTCAGGGGGCACACTGAAGCTTTCTTT
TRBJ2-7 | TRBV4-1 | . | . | CASSLSRSRNSYEQYF | TGCGCCAGCAGCCTTAGCAGGAGCAGGAACTCCTACGAGCAGTACTTC
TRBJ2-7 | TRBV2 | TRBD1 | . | CASRKNPGDSSYEQYF | TGTGCCAGCCGAAAAAACCCAGGGGACAGCTCCTACGAGCAGTACTTC
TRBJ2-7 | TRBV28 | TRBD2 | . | CASSPPMGLGYYEQYF | TGTGCCAGCAGCCCCCCAATGGGACTAGGGTACTACGAGCAGTACTTC
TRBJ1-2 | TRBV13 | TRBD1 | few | CASSLGRGQGASSYGYTF | TGTGCCAGCAGCTTAGGGAGGGGACAGGGGGCGTCATCCTATGGCTACACCTTC
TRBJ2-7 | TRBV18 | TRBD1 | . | CASSPRTGGSEQYF | TGTGCCAGCTCACCACGGACAGGGGGATCCGAGCAGTACTTC
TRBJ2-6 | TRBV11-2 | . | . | CASSLEGSSGANVLTF | TGTGCCAGCAGCTTAGAGGGGAGCTCTGGGGCCAACGTCCTGACTTTC
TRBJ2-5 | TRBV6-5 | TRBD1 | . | CASSRGTGGRETQYF | TGTGCCAGCAGTCGTGGGACAGGGGGAAGGGAGACCCAGTACTTC
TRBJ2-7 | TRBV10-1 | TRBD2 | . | CASSEKREGTYEQYF | TGCGCCAGCAGTGAAAAGCGGGAGGGGACCTACGAGCAGTACTTC
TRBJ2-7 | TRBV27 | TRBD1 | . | CASSMTGVGEQYF | TGTGCCAGCAGTATGACAGGGGTGGGGGAGCAGTACTTC
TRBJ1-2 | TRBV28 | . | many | CASTSVRASGYTF | TGTGCCAGCACCTCGGTCAGGGCTAGTGGCTACACCTTC
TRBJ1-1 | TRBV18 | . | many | CASSPRGNTEAFF | TGTGCCAGCTCACCGAGGGGAAACACTGAAGCTTTCTTT
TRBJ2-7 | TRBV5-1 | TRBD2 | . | CASSSSGTSGSYEQYF | TGCGCCAGCAGCTCATCCGGGACTAGCGGTTCCTACGAGCAGTACTTC
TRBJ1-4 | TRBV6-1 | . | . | CASNRERDEKLFF | TGTGCCAGCAACAGGGAACGAGATGAAAAACTGTTTTTT
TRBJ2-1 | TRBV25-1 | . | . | CASRGSGAYNEQFF | TGTGCCAGCAGGGGGAGTGGGGCCTACAATGAGCAGTTCTTC
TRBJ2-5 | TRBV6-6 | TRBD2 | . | CASSTRGGQGETQYF | TGTGCCAGCAGTACCCGGGGGGGGCAGGGGGAGACCCAGTACTTC
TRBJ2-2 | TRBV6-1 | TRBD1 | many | CASSEPGQGSGTGELFF | TGTGCCAGCAGTGAACCCGGACAGGGGAGTGGCACCGGGGAGCTGTTTTTT
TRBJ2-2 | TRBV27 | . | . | CASSFGVNTGELFF | TGTGCCAGCAGTTTTGGGGTGAACACCGGGGAGCTGTTTTTT
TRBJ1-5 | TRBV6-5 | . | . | CASSYSLGNQPQHF | TGTGCCAGCAGTTACTCGTTAGGAAATCAGCCCCAGCATTTT
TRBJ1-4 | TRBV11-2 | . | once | CASSLGTTNEKLFF | TGTGCCAGCAGCTTAGGTACTACGAATGAAAAACTGTTTTTT
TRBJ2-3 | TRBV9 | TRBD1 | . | CASSSRDRGVGGSYTQYF | TGTGCCAGCAGCAGCCGGGACAGGGGTGTTGGAGGCTCCTATACGCAGTATTTT
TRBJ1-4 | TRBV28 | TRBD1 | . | CASSIPGQGGEKLFF | TGTGCCAGCAGCATTCCGGGGCAGGGGGGTGAAAAACTGTTTTTT
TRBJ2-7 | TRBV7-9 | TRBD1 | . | CASSHGQVYEQYF | TGTGCCAGCAGCCACGGACAGGTCTACGAGCAGTACTTC
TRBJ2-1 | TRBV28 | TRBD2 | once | CASSHNSGRAFDEQFF | TGTGCCAGCAGTCACAACAGCGGGAGGGCCTTCGATGAGCAGTTCTTC
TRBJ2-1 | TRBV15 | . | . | CATSRDAGAHNEQFF | TGTGCCACCAGCAGAGATGCCGGGGCTCACAATGAGCAGTTCTTC
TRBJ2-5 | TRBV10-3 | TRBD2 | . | CAISSPGGETQYF | TGTGCCATCAGTTCTCCCGGGGGGGAGACCCAGTACTTC
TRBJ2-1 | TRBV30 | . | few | CAWMLGAGYNEQFF | TGTGCCTGGATGCTGGGAGCGGGTTACAATGAGCAGTTCTTC
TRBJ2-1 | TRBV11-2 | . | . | CASSLERYNEQFF | TGTGCCAGCAGCTTAGAGCGGTACAATGAGCAGTTCTTC
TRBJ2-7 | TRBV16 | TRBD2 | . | CASSQRTSGISYEQYF | TGTGCCAGCAGCCAAAGGACTAGCGGGATCTCCTACGAGCAGTACTTC
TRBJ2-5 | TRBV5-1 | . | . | CASSLGNSWETQYF | TGCGCCAGCAGCTTAGGGAATTCTTGGGAGACCCAGTACTTC
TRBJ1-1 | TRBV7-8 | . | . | CASSLGRGRGRNTEAFF | TGTGCCAGCAGCTTAGGGAGGGGCAGGGGACGGAACACTGAAGCTTTCTTT
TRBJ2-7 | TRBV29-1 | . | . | CSVGAGTYEQYF | TGCAGCGTCGGAGCGGGTACCTACGAGCAGTACTTC